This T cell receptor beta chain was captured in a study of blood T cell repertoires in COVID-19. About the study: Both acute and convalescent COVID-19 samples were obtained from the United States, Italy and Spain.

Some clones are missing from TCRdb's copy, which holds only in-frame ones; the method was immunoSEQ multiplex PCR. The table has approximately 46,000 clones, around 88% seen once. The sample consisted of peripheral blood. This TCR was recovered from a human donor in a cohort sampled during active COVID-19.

The CDR3: CASSHPGSNQPQHF. CDR3 nucleotides: TGCGCCAGCAGCCACCCAGGAAGCAATCAGCCCCAGCATTTT. This rearrangement joins TRBV10-2 to TRBJ1-5; D call uncertain. The CDR3 sequence is 14 residues long. Germline V CDR1 and CDR2: WSHSY, SAAADI. The ends were cut back, 6 bases at V and 1 base at J, with 10 bases in the middle.